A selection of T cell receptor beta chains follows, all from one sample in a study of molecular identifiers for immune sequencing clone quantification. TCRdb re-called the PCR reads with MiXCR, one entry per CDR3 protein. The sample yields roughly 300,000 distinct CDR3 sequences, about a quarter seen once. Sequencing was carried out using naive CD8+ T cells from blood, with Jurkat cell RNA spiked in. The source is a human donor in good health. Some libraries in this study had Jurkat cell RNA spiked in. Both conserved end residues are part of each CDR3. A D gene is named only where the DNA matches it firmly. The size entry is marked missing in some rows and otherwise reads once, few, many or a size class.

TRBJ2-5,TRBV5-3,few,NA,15,CASSRRGEGLETQYF,TGTGCCAGCAGTCGGAGGGGGGAAGGTCTCGAGACCCAGTACTTC
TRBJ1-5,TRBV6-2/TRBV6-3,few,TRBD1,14,CASSSGGVNQPQHF,TGTGCCAGCAGCTCAGGGGGCGTCAATCAGCCCCAGCATTTT
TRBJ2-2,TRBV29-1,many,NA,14,CSVAGTASTGELFF,TGCAGCGTCGCCGGGACGGCGAGCACCGGGGAGCTGTTTTTT
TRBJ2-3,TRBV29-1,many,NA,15,CSDWGRPSATDTQYF,TGCAGCGACTGGGGGAGACCGTCCGCCACAGATACGCAGTATTTT
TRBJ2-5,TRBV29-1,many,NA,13,CSVTVGSQETQYF,TGCAGCGTCACTGTGGGGTCCCAAGAGACCCAGTACTTC
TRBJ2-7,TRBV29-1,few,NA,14,CSVLHNLPTYEQYF,TGCAGCGTTCTACACAACCTTCCTACCTACGAGCAGTACTTC
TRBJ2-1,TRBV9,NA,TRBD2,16,CASSSRLAGAYNEQFF,TGTGCCAGCAGCTCTCGACTAGCGGGGGCGTACAATGAGCAGTTCTTC
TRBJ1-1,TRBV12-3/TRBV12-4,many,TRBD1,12,CASSPDRRRSFF,TGTGCCAGCAGCCCGGACAGGCGACGGTCTTTCTTT
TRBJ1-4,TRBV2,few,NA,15,CASSTSEETNEKLFF,NA
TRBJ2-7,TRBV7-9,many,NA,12,CASSLNLGSRYF,TGTGCCAGCAGCTTGAATCTCGGTAGCCGGTACTTC
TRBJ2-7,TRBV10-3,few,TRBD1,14,CAISDLDRAYEQYF,TGTGCCATCAGTGACCTGGACAGGGCCTACGAGCAGTACTTC
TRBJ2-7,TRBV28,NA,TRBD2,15,CASSLSTSGDYEQYF,TGTGCCAGCAGTTTATCGACTAGCGGGGACTACGAGCAGTACTTC
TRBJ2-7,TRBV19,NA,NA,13,CASSMSLNYEQYF,TGTGCCAGTAGTATGTCGCTAAACTACGAGCAGTACTTC
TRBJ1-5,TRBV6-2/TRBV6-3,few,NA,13,CASSYSRRTAQHF,TGTGCCAGCAGTTACTCCAGGCGGACGGCCCAGCATTTT
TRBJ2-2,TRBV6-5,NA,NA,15,CASSDWDGAPGELFF,TGTGCCAGCAGTGACTGGGACGGGGCCCCCGGGGAGCTGTTTTTT
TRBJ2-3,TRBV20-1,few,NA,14,CSARDPVSTDTQYF,TGCAGTGCTAGAGATCCAGTTAGCACAGATACGCAGTATTTT
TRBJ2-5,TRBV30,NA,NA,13,CAWSTGLEETQYF,TGTGCCTGGAGTACAGGACTGGAAGAGACCCAGTACTTC
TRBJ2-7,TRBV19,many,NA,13,CASSPGTGYEQYF,TGTGCCAGCAGCCCAGGGACTGGCTACGAGCAGTACTTC
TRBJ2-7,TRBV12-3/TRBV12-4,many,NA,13,CASSPTLAYEQYF,TGTGCCAGCAGTCCGACACTTGCCTACGAGCAGTACTTC
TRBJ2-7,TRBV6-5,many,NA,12,CASGGSVYEQYF,TGTGCCAGCGGGGGGTCCGTCTACGAGCAGTACTTC
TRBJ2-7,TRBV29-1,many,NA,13,CSVVLYTTYEQYF,TGCAGCGTTGTACTGTACACTACCTACGAGCAGTACTTC
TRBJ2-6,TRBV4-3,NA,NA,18,CASSQDWDILRGANVLTF,TGCGCCAGCAGCCAAGACTGGGACATACTACGTGGGGCCAACGTCCTGACTTTC
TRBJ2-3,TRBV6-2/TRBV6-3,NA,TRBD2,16,CASSSPLAGSTDTQYF,TGTGCCAGCAGTTCTCCACTAGCGGGAAGCACAGATACGCAGTATTTT
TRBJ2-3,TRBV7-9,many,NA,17,CASSLAGGVRVTDTQYF,TGTGCCAGCAGCTTAGCCGGCGGGGTTCGGGTCACAGATACGCAGTATTTT
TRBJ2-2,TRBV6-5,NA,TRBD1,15,CASSRQGVGTGELFF,TGTGCCAGCAGTAGACAGGGGGTAGGCACCGGGGAGCTGTTTTTT
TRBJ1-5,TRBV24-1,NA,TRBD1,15,CASSLTGGLGQPQHF,TGTGCCAGCAGTCTAACAGGGGGACTGGGTCAGCCCCAGCATTTT
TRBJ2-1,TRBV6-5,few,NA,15,CASSYSATTYNEQFF,TGTGCCAGCAGTTACTCGGCGACTACTTACAATGAGCAGTTCTTC
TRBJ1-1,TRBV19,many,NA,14,CASSSWEMNTEAFF,TGTGCCAGCTCTTCCTGGGAAATGAACACTGAAGCTTTCTTT
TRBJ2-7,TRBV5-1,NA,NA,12,CASSLDMYEQYF,TGCGCCAGCAGCTTGGATATGTACGAGCAGTACTTC
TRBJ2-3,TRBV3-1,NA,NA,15,CASSQVTGVTDTQYF,TGTGCCAGCAGCCAAGTCACGGGAGTAACAGATACGCAGTATTTT
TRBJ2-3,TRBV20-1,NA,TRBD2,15,CSVPGLAGITDTQYF,TGCAGTGTTCCTGGGCTAGCGGGTATCACAGATACGCAGTATTTT
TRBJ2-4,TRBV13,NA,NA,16,CASSDNPGAANTLPYF,TGTGCCAGCAGCGATAACCCGGGGGCGGCCAACACCCTTCCGTACTTC
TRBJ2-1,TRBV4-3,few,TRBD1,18,CASSQDWYETGNYNEQFF,TGCGCCAGCAGCCAAGATTGGTACGAGACAGGGAATTACAATGAGCAGTTCTTC
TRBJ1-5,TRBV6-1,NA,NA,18,CASLPKGHSTPFNQPQHF,TGTGCCAGCCTTCCCAAGGGCCACTCGACACCATTCAATCAGCCCCAGCATTTT
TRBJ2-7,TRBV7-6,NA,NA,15,CASSPMGSWTYEQYF,TGTGCCAGCAGCCCGATGGGGTCGTGGACCTACGAGCAGTACTTC
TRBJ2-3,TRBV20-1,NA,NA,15,CSATTSGTSSDTQYF,TGCAGTGCAACTACCTCCGGGACTTCTTCAGATACGCAGTATTTT
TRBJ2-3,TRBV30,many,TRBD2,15,CAWSLAGGKADTQYF,TGTGCCTGGAGTTTAGCGGGGGGCAAGGCCGATACGCAGTATTTT
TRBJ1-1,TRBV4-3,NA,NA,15,CASSQDPFGATEAFF,TGCGCCAGCAGCCAAGATCCGTTTGGGGCGACTGAAGCTTTCTTT
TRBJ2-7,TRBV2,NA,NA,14,CASKDGCLRNEQYF,TGTGCCAGCAAAGATGGTTGCCTCCGCAACGAGCAGTACTTC
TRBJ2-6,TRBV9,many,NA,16,CASSVYSSSGANVLTF,TGTGCCAGCAGCGTATATAGCAGCTCTGGGGCCAACGTCCTGACTTTC
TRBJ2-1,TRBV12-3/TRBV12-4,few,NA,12,CASTKGGAVSVF,TGTGCCAGCACAAAGGGGGGGGCCGTCTCCGTCTTC
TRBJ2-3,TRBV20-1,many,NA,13,CSPRDASTDTQYF,TGCAGTCCCCGGGACGCGAGCACAGATACGCAGTATTTT
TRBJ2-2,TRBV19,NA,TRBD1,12,CASKTGSRELFF,TGTGCCAGTAAGACAGGGTCCCGGGAGCTGTTTTTT
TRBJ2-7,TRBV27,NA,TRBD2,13,CASGFAGGHEQYF,TGTGCCAGCGGTTTCGCGGGGGGGCACGAGCAGTACTTC
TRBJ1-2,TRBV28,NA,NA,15,CASCSLLPTNYGYTF,TGTGCCAGCTGTTCCCTTCTACCGACTAACTATGGCTACACCTTC
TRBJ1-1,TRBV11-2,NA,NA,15,CASSSGTWTGIEAFF,TGTGCCAGCAGCTCCGGGACATGGACGGGAATTGAGGCTTTCTTT
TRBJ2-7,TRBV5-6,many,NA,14,CASSLGQSSYEQYF,TGTGCCAGCAGCTTGGGGCAGTCCTCCTACGAGCAGTACTTC
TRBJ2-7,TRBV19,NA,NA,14,CASSIPEQAYEQYF,TGTGCCAGTAGTATACCGGAACAAGCCTACGAGCAGTACTTC
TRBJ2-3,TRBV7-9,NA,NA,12,CASSLSLFTQYF,TGTGCCAGCAGCTTATCTCTATTTACGCAGTATTTT
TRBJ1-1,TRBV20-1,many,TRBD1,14,CSVTGILMNTEAFF,TGCAGTGTGACAGGGATTCTTATGAACACTGAAGCTTTCTTT
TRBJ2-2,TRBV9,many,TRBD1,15,CASSVVGQATGELFF,TGTGCCAGCAGCGTAGTGGGACAGGCCACCGGGGAGCTGTTTTTT
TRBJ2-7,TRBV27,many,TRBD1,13,CASSLTGGYEQYF,TGTGCCAGCAGCTTAACAGGGGGCTACGAGCAGTACTTC
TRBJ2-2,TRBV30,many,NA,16,CAWSVPWTSNTGELFF,TGTGCCTGGAGTGTACCGTGGACTTCAAACACCGGGGAGCTGTTTTTT
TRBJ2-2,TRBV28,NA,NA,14,CASSLDSFGGELFF,TGTGCCAGCAGTCTGGACAGCTTTGGCGGGGAGCTGTTTTTT
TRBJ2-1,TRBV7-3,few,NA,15,CASSSHRASDNEQFF,TGTGCCAGCAGCTCCCACAGGGCTTCGGACAATGAGCAGTTCTTC
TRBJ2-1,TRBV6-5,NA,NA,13,CASISGLDYEQFF,TGTGCCAGCATTTCAGGGTTGGACTATGAGCAGTTCTTC
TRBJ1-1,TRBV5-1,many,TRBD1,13,CASSRTGGTEAFF,TGCGCCAGCAGCCGAACAGGGGGAACTGAAGCTTTCTTT
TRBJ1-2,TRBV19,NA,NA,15,CASSIVDRRFDGYTF,TGTGCCAGTAGTATAGTCGACCGCCGTTTCGATGGCTACACCTTC
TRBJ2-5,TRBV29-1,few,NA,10,CSAWGLSQYF,TGCAGCGCGTGGGGACTTTCCCAGTACTTC
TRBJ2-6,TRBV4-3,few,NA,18,CASSQDPASNSGANVLTF,TGCGCCAGCAGCCAAGATCCCGCAAGTAACTCTGGGGCCAACGTCCTGACTTTC